The following is a T cell receptor (beta chain) sequence with its context. Its antigen target is currently unknown. No base-level quality is on record; no much larger clone is a single base apart. The CDR3 contains 15 residues, cysteine and phenylalanine counted. The read is trimmed to its CDR3 DNA, 45 bases read in frame from base 1. Reading the germline V gene gives CDR1 SGHDT and CDR2 YYEEEE. Receptor amplification or capture employed PCR. TCRdb shows the sequencer as Illumina HiSeq 2500. To reduce PCR and sequencing biases, unique molecular identifiers were built into the TCR beta cDNA libraries. Approximately 500,000 cDNA molecules were obtained per 1 to 10 million input T cells, so each molecule approximated one T cell. The patient libraries were prepared and sequenced with the same protocol used for the earlier healthy control dataset. Within a given batch, samples were prepared together, multiplexed and sequenced on the same HiSeq lane. The study's own analysis went as follows. Raw barcoded reads were processed with MIGEC, and single-read molecular identifier groups were discarded before consensus assembly and CDR3 extraction. VDJtools was used for post-analysis of the clonotype tables, with diversity normalized by down-sampling every dataset to the smallest sample size. Repertoire overlap clustering matched CDR3 amino acid but not nucleotide sequences to correct batch-related cross-sample contamination. TCRdb handled the public reads itself, with Q25 trimming in fastp and clone calling in MiXCR, and kept productive beta chains. All rows with the same CDR3 protein become a single entry with the most common DNA and genes. TCRdb's processing, not the authors', yielded these V and J calls. Across this sample there are 450,000 to 700,000 distinct CDR3 sequences, with roughly 40% seen only once. The leading ten clones occupy 1.5% to 2% of the sample.

This specimen belongs to a study of post-analysis software for immune sequencing data (dated by TCRdb to between 2015 and 2016). For context, the study as a whole: Recorded disease courses included relapsing-remitting, secondary progressive and progressive-relapsing multiple sclerosis, with some patients lacking subtype annotation. The patient repertoires were compared against approximately twelve previously published healthy control repertoires obtained from donors aged roughly 6 to 26 years. A subset of samples was prepared in parallel using single-end sample barcoding, then pooled and co-amplified after Illumina adapter ligation.

To demonstrate the VDJtools post-analysis software, TCR beta repertoires were profiled from the peripheral blood of 10 to 15 young patients with multiple sclerosis. The multiple sclerosis patients were children and adolescents between roughly 6 and 17 years of age. The paper's findings and limits, for the study overall: Direct clustering with F measure revealed strong co-clustering of samples prepared in the same batch, which led to a batch-effect correction. The control group was slightly older than the multiple sclerosis patient group. Multiple sclerosis patients had significantly lower normalized Chao1 diversity than controls, a result that suggests substantial peripheral T-cell clonal expansion. Significantly higher frequencies in patients than in controls were found for about five TRBV segments, including TRBV5-6, TRBV5-1 and TRBV20-1.

Material for sequencing was blood. This TCR was sampled from a girl under 18 with multiple sclerosis. The V gene is TRBV5-6 and the J gene is TRBJ2-4, and TRBD2 may be the D gene, going by 6 matching bases. TRBJ2-7 matches the DNA end more closely, so the J call is doubtful. The CDR3 corresponds to CASSLSVGGDYEQYF. In nucleotides, the sequence is TGTGCCAGCAGCTTGAGTGTCGGGGGTGACTACGAGCAGTACTTC.